This TCR beta chain was recorded in a study of blood T cell repertoires in COVID-19. Across the whole study: PBMCs, B-cell-depleted T cells, or T cells were the source of the cDNA or gDNA that made up the material.

CDR1 is LGHDT and CDR2 is YNNKEL in the germline V gene (reference sequence). This CDR3 is built from 13 residues. Trimming cost V 4 bases and J 9 bases; bases outside gene matches: 8. Libraries were prepared by immunoSEQ multiplex PCR; TCRdb keeps only in-frame clonotypes and omits some of them. The data show approximately 200,000 clones, with over 75% seen just once and approximately 9.2% held by the top ten. Those enrolled, adults aged about 18 to 89 years, came from about two dozen US areas. Sequences were obtained from PBMCs or T cells enriched from blood (not recorded which). This chain links TRBV3-1 (or the pseudogene TRBV3-2) with TRBJ1-1; TRBD1 matches 7 bases. This TCR came from a man aged 35-49 years who had recovered from COVID-19. Here the CDR3 DNA reads TGTGCCAGCAGCCCGTTAAACAGGGGTAAAGCTTTCTTT. Translation gives CASSPLNRGKAFF.